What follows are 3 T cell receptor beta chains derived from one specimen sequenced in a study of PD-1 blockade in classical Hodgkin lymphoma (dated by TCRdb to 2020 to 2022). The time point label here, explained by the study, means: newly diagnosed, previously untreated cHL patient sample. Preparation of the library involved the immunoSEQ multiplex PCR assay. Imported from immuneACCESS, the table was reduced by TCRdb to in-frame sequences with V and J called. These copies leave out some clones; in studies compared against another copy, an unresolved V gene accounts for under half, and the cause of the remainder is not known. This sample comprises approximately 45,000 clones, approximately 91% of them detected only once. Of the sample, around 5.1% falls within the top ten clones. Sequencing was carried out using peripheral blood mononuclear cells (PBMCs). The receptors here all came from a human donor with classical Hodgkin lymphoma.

The CDR3 region has the DNA TGTGCCAGTAGTATTGGGGGGGACGAGCAGTACTTC. Protein product: CASSIGGDEQYF. The V and J genes are TRBV19 and TRBJ2-7; TRBD2 matches at 7 bases. The CDR3 has 12 residues. Per the germline V gene, CDR1 is LNHDA and CDR2 is SQIVND (reference sequence). V was clipped by 3 bases and J by 5 bases; unmatched bases: 1.

This CDR3 reads CASSLDGLAGGPISEQYF. The CDR3 DNA follows: TGTGCCAGCAGCTTAGACGGACTAGCGGGAGGGCCGATTTCCGAGCAGTACTTC. J is TRBJ2-7 and V is TRBV11-2; 15 bases line up with TRBD2. The V gene's germline CDR1 is SGHAT and CDR2 FQNNGV. The CDR3 length is 18 residues. V lost 0 bases and J lost 6; bases outside the gene matches: 9.

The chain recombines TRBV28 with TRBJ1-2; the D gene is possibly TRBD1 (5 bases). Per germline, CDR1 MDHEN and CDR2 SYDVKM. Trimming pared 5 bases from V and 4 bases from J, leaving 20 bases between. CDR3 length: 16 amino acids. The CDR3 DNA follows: TGTGCCAGCAGTAGCCTCCGGGACCCAATCGTCTATGGCTACACCTTC. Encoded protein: CASSSLRDPIVYGYTF.